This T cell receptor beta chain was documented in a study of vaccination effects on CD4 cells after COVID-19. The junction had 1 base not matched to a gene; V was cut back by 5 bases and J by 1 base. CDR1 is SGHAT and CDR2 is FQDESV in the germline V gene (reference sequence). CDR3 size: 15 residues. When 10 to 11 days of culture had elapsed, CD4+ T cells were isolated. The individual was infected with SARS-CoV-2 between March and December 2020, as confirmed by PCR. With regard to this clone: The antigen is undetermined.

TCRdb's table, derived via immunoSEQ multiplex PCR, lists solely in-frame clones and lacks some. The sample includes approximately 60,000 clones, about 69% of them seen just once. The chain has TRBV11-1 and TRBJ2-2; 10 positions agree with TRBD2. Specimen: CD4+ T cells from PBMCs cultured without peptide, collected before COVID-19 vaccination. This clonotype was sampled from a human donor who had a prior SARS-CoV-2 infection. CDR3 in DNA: TGTGCCAGCAGCGGGACTAGCGAGAACACCGGGGAGCTGTTTTTT. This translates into CASSGTSENTGELFF.